The T cell receptor (beta chain) described here comes from a study of patients and donors after allogeneic stem cell transplantation. This clonotype was seen repeatedly, ten times or more. In germline, CDR1 is SEHNR, CDR2 FQNEAQ (reference sequence). The CDR3 length is 13 residues. The V and J ends lost 7 bases and 10 bases, in that order; junction bases with no gene match: 10. TCRdb reprocessed the RT-PCR reads with MiXCR, giving one entry per CDR3 protein. The sample lists 200,000 to 250,000 distinct CDR3 sequences; 11% to 15% were seen once. Sequencing input: blood, either unsorted or a sorted T cell fraction (not recorded which). The receptor was derived from a human donor who was either an allogeneic HSCT recipient or a stem cell or donor lymphocyte infusion donor (not recorded which). It is not recorded whose cells these are; they may come from a transplant donor. The V and J genes are TRBV7-9 and TRBJ1-2; TRBD1 agrees at 9 bases. The CDR3 loop is CASTPGQGSDYTF. CDR3 sequence (DNA): TGTGCCAGCACTCCGGGACAGGGAAGCGACTACACCTTC.